The clone carrying this T cell receptor (beta chain) was recorded once. No antigen is known for it. This entry is derived from a study of cytomegalovirus exposure and HLA in healthy donors. About the research overall: The early release's HLA-typed donors yielded tens of millions of unique TCRs. Study observations and caveats: Cytomegalovirus-associated TCR beta chains were listed, numbering some 180. Being indistinguishable, some V segments were excluded, TRBV6-2 and TRBV6-3 among them. It is likely that the observed cluster of highly shared sequence variants was a sequencing artifact.

The primer mix had 60 Vbeta and 13 Jbeta primers. Sequencing was performed with immunoSEQ multiplex PCR; in TCRdb, only in-frame clones are kept and a portion is missing. The sample lists 160,000 or so clones; around 76% were seen once. The V gene end was trimmed by 6 bases and the J gene end by 4 bases; junction bases not matched to a gene: 11. Looked up from germline, CDR1 is SGHTA and CDR2 is FQGNSA. The CDR3 totals 16 residues. This sequence joins TRBV7-2 and TRBJ2-1, with TRBD2 matching over 8 bases. The source is a man in his sixties in good health and CMV-seronegative. Sequencing was carried out using PBMCs. The CDR3 loop reads CASSFLTAGVYNEQFF. The CDR3 bases are TGTGCCAGCAGTTTTCTTACAGCGGGAGTGTACAATGAGCAGTTCTTC.